This T cell receptor beta chain was identified during a study of shared clonotypes between healthy human individuals. Study findings and constraints: Estimated richness values were generally larger in naive subsets than in memory subsets. Among donors, the sharing of clonotypes was expected to be influenced by sequencing depth.

After removal of 4 bases from V and 5 bases from J, the junction contained 7 bases not matched to a gene. The germline V gene encodes CDR1 SGHVS and CDR2 FQNEAQ. CDR3 length: 17 residues. Clones were read by immunoSEQ multiplex PCR, and TCRdb kept only the in-frame ones, dropping some. There are some 1 million clones in the sample; approximately 70% occur only once, and approximately 1.5% lies in the top ten. Worth noting for this clone: Its specificity is not known.

The gene calls are TRBV7-8 and TRBJ2-3; 15 bases agree with TRBD2. Material for sequencing was memory CD4+ T cells sorted from blood. Subset of the sample: CD45RA-negative fraction. The clonotype originates from a man between 18 and 29 years old in good health. The CDR3 sequence is CASSSRTSGGALDTQYF. The CDR3 DNA sequence: TGTGCCAGCAGCTCTAGGACTAGCGGGGGGGCCTTAGATACGCAGTATTTT. Using reference TRBV7-8 and TRBJ2-3 for the parts outside the CDR3, the full variable domain is GAGVSQSPRYKVAKRGQDVALRCDPISGHVSLFWYQQALGQGPEFLTYFQNEAQLDKSGLPSDRFFAERPEGSVSTLKIQRTQQEDSAVYLCASSSRTSGGALDTQYFGPGTRLTVL.